One sample yielded the 23 T cell receptor beta chains listed below, sequenced in a study of graft-versus-host responses after intestinal transplantation. TCRdb's copy holds only in-frame clones and misses some; the assay was immunoSEQ multiplex PCR. This sample has over 100,000 clones, with 90% to 95% found just once. For these TCRs, the target antigens are not known. Sequenced here: unstimulated CD4+ T cells sorted from spleen or lymph node cells, sampled before transplant. The source of these receptors is a human donor who was the organ donor for an intestinal transplant.

The V gene is TRBV2, the J gene TRBJ2-7, with D possibly TRBD2 on 5 matching bases. V lost 4 bases, J lost 7 bases, and 20 bases lay in between. The CDR3 extends over 15 amino acids. Germline V gene lookup returns CDR1 SNHLY and CDR2 FYNNEI. The CDR3 is CASSGSISEMREQYF. CDR3 sequence (DNA): TGTGCCAGCAGTGGGAGTATTAGCGAGATGAGAGAGCAGTACTTC. Full variable domain (remainder filled in from reference TRBV2 and TRBJ2-7): EPEVTQTPSHQVTQMGQEVILRCVPISNHLYFYWYRQILGQKVEFLVSFYNNEISEKSEIFDDQFSVERPDGSNFTLKIRSTKLEDSAMYFCASSGSISEMREQYFGPGTRLTVT.

The chain has TRBV6-1 and TRBJ2-5; either TRBD1 or TRBD2 may supply D (5 bases each). V lost 8 bases and J lost 5, with 15 bases in between. The germline V gene encodes CDR1 MNHNS and CDR2 SASEGT. The CDR3 length is 13 residues. CDR3 sequence reads: CASAGTPSETQYF. CDR3 bases: TGTGCCAGCGCCGGGACCCCGTCGGAGACCCAGTACTTC.

J is TRBJ2-2 and V is TRBV5-8; D gene unclear. Germline V gene lookup returns CDR1 SGHTS and CDR2 YDEGEE. Trimming shortened V by 3 bases and J by 7 bases, and 4 bases separated the two germline ends. The CDR3 contains 11 residues. CDR3 coding DNA: TGTGCCAGCAGCTCGTACGGGGAGCTGTTTTTT. This encodes CASSSYGELFF.

V usage is TRBV4-2 and J usage is TRBJ2-3; D is unclear. The CDR3 runs 18 residues. Trimming stripped 1 base from V and 2 bases from J, with 19 bases between. Germline CDR1 reads LGHNA; CDR2 reads YNFKEQ. CDR3 sequence reads: CASSQGRGRLNTTDTQYF. CDR3 in DNA: TGTGCCAGCAGCCAAGGGCGCGGAAGGCTGAACACCACAGATACGCAGTATTTT.

This clone was recorded once. This CDR3 is CASSKAGLAGSYNEQFF. Here the CDR3 DNA reads TGTGCCAGCAGCAAAGCGGGGCTAGCGGGCTCCTACAATGAGCAGTTCTTC. The chain employs TRBV21-1 and TRBJ2-1; whether TRBD2, the table's D call, matches the DNA was not checked. TRBV21-1 is a recognized pseudogene. CDR3 length equals 17 residues.

V usage is TRBV6-5 and J usage is TRBJ1-1, with 9 bases that match TRBD1. In germline, CDR1 is MNHEY, CDR2 SVGAGI. Losses at the gene ends were 4 bases for V and 3 bases for J; bases not matched to a gene: 9. The CDR3 sequence is 16 residues long. The CDR3 sequence: CASSLDRGRGDTEAFF. The CDR3 DNA sequence: TGTGCCAGCAGTTTGGACAGGGGAAGGGGAGACACTGAAGCTTTCTTT.

The chain has TRBV5-1 and TRBJ2-1; no clear D. The CDR3 is 14 amino acids. The V gene lost 0 bases and the J gene lost 2 bases, with 6 bases spanning the gap. Germline V lookup: CDR1 SGHRS, CDR2 YFSETQ. The CDR3 protein is CASSLAVTYNEQFF. CDR3 bases: TGCGCCAGCAGCTTGGCCGTAACCTACAATGAGCAGTTCTTC.

The genes are TRBV11-2 and TRBJ2-1, with D possibly matching TRBD2 (6 bases). Trimming took 5 bases from V and 6 from J, leaving 17 bases between them. Germline V CDR1 and CDR2: SGHAT, FQNNGV. The CDR3 sequence is 15 residues long. CDR3 sequence (DNA): TGTGCCAGCAGCCCCCCGGAGGGGCGGGGCAATGAGCAGTTCTTC. Residues: CASSPPEGRGNEQFF.

V gene TRBV5-4 combines with J gene TRBJ2-2; 7 positions match TRBD2. CDR3 length equals 17 residues. V gave up 0 bases and J gave up 0 bases; unmatched junction bases: 5. Looked up from germline, CDR1 is SGHNT and CDR2 is YYREEE (reference sequence). This chain's CDR3 is CASSLETSVANTGELFF. The CDR3 region has the DNA TGTGCCAGCAGCTTGGAAACTAGCGTAGCGAACACCGGGGAGCTGTTTTTT. Complete variable domain (other parts from reference TRBV5-4 and TRBJ2-2): ETGVTQSPTHLIKTRGQQVTLRCSSQSGHNTVSWYQQALGQGPQFIFQYYREEENGRGNFPPRFSGLQFPNYSSELNVNALELDDSALYLCASSLETSVANTGELFFGEGSRLTVL.

The rearrangement links TRBV4-1 to TRBJ1-5, with D possibly TRBD1 on 6 matching bases. CDR1 is MGHRA and CDR2 is YSYEKL in the germline V gene. There are 15 residues in the CDR3. V lost 1 base and J 4 bases, leaving 11 bases between the germline ends. The CDR3 DNA follows: TGCGCCAGCAGCCAAGTAGGGGGTCCAAATCAGCCCCAGCATTTT. Its protein product is CASSQVGGPNQPQHF.

In this sample, this clone turned up a few times. The rearrangement uses TRBV4-1 and TRBJ1-2; no reliable D call. The germline V gene has CDR1 MGHRA and CDR2 YSYEKL. There are 16 residues in the CDR3. V shed 7 bases and J shed 2 bases, with 20 bases lying between them. CDR3 loop: CASTSRAGMFNYGYTF. DNA of the CDR3: TGCGCCAGCACGTCCCGGGCAGGAATGTTCAACTATGGCTACACCTTC.

The V gene is TRBV4-1, the J gene TRBJ2-2; 8 bases are a match to TRBD2. In germline, CDR1 is MGHRA, CDR2 YSYEKL. The CDR3 is 17 amino acids. V lost 5 bases to trimming and J lost 0 bases; unmatched junction nucleotides: 8. CDR3: CASSRRAGGTNTGELFF. The DNA of the CDR3 is TGCGCCAGCAGCAGGCGGGCGGGGGGTACGAACACCGGGGAGCTGTTTTTT.

The chain links TRBV28 to TRBJ2-5, with D unclear. V lost 3 bases to trimming and J lost 4 bases, with 12 bases between them. In germline, CDR1 is MDHEN, CDR2 SYDVKM. The CDR3 loop spans 14 amino acids. In nucleotides, the CDR3 is TGTGCCAGCAGTTTCAGTACCCGGTTAGAGACCCAGTACTTC. It is translated as CASSFSTRLETQYF. Filled out from reference TRBV28 and TRBJ2-5, the complete variable domain reads DVKVTQSSRYLVKRTGEKVFLECVQDMDHENMFWYRQDPGLGLRLIYFSYDVKMKEKGDIPEGYSVSREKKERFSLILESASTNQTSMYLCASSFSTRLETQYFGPGTRLLVL.

CDR3 residues: CASSDFGGWSTDTQYF. As DNA, the CDR3 is TGTGCCAGCAGTGATTTTGGGGGTTGGAGCACAGATACGCAGTATTTT. The chain uses TRBV6-1 and TRBJ2-3; perhaps D is TRBD1 or TRBD2 (5 bases each). Germline lookup yields CDR1 MNHNS and CDR2 SASEGT. CDR3 length: 16 amino acids. Trimming took 3 bases from V and 0 from J, leaving 13 bases between them.

The CDR3: CASSVGPRTQETQYF. The CDR3 DNA reads as TGTGCCAGCAGCGTAGGTCCCCGGACGCAAGAGACCCAGTACTTC. This sequence joins TRBV9 and TRBJ2-5, with D unclear. The CDR3 is 15 residues long. Germline-derived CDR1 and CDR2 are SGDLS and YYNGEE. Deletions cut 0 bases from V and 2 bases from J, with 11 bases between.

V gene TRBV4-2 combines with J gene TRBJ2-3; 8 positions agree with TRBD2. The trim removed 5 bases at V and 2 bases at J, leaving 9 bases unmatched. Per the germline V gene, CDR1 is LGHNA and CDR2 is YNFKEQ. The CDR3 extends over 16 amino acids. The CDR3 sequence: CASSETSARNTDTQYF. As DNA, the CDR3 is TGTGCCAGCAGCGAGACTAGCGCACGAAACACAGATACGCAGTATTTT.

This clone was counted once. The chain uses TRBV4-1 and TRBJ2-3, with D hard to call. Germline-derived CDR1 and CDR2 are MGHRA and YSYEKL. Trimming took off 0 bases at V and 1 base at J, with 11 bases between the two ends. This CDR3 is built from 16 residues. The CDR3 region has the DNA TGCGCCAGCAGCCAAGAGGGGTTGAGAGGCACAGATACGCAGTATTTT. Translation gives CASSQEGLRGTDTQYF.

This clone occurred a few times. This chain links TRBV30 with TRBJ2-4; D ambiguous. This CDR3 has 15 residues. Germline lookup yields CDR1 GTSNPN and CDR2 SVGIG (reference sequence). The germline V and J ends were trimmed by 2 bases and 0 bases, with 11 bases remaining between them. CDR3 sequence: CAWSPRTEAKNIQYF. Here the CDR3 DNA reads TGTGCCTGGAGTCCCCGGACGGAAGCCAAAAACATTCAGTACTTC. Variable domain in full (rest from reference TRBV30 and TRBJ2-4): SQTIHQWPATLVQPVGSPLSLECTVEGTSNPNLYWYRQAAGRGLQLLFYSVGIGQISSEVPQNLSASRPQDRQFILSSKKLLLSDSGFYLCAWSPRTEAKNIQYFGAGTRLSVL.

The chain couples TRBV19 to TRBJ2-3, with 9 bases matching TRBD1. CDR3 size: 18 residues. V dropped 2 bases and J dropped 0; count of bases not matched to a gene: 9. Germline V gene data show CDR1 as LNHDA and CDR2 as SQIVND (reference sequence). CDR3 sequence: CASSIKHQGQGSTDTQYF. CDR3 in DNA: TGTGCCAGTAGTATAAAGCATCAGGGACAGGGAAGCACAGATACGCAGTATTTT.

The chain carries TRBV6-5 and TRBJ2-6; D not certain. Germline-derived CDR1 and CDR2 are MNHEY and SVGAGI. This CDR3 has 14 amino acids. With 7 bases removed from V and 2 bases from J, the gap between germline ends came to 9 bases. The CDR3, as DNA: TGTGCCAGCACCTACAAAGCTGGGGCCAACGTCCTGACTTTC. This encodes CASTYKAGANVLTF.

J is TRBJ2-5 and V is TRBV5-1, with D possibly matching TRBD1 (5 bases). Trimming removed 3 bases at V and 5 bases at J, with 20 bases between. CDR1 is SGHRS and CDR2 is YFSETQ in the germline V gene. The CDR3 covers 16 residues. Here the CDR3 DNA reads TGCGCCAGCAGCTGGGGCGGACAACTTAGTGTTGAGACCCAGTACTTC. This codes for CASSWGGQLSVETQYF. Full variable domain (outside the CDR3, taken from reference TRBV5-1 and TRBJ2-5): KAGVTQTPRYLIKTRGQQVTLSCSPISGHRSVSWYQQTPGQGLQFLFEYFSETQRNKGNFPGRFSGRQFSNSRSEMNVSTLELGDSALYLCASSWGGQLSVETQYFGPGTRLLVL.

The chain combines TRBV6-6 with TRBJ1-1, with no clear D. The CDR3 runs 14 residues. Germline V gene sequence: CDR1 MNHNY, CDR2 SVGAGI (reference sequence). The ends were cut back, 6 bases at V and 4 bases at J, with 15 bases in the middle. CDR3 in DNA: TGTGCCAGCAGCCTAAATTCTGACGGCACTGAAGCTTTCTTT. Its protein is CASSLNSDGTEAFF.

The CDR3 DNA follows: TGCGCCAGCAGCGGAGGACTCAGGAACACTGAAGCTTTCTTT. Its translation: CASSGGLRNTEAFF. This chain uses TRBV5-1 with TRBJ1-1; D gene unclear. CDR3 length equals 14 residues. V was shortened by 4 bases and J by 1 base, with 11 bases between the two germline ends. The germline CDR1 and CDR2 sequences are SGHRS and YFSETQ.